This T cell receptor beta chain stems from a study of CD8+CD57+ T cells in acquired aplastic anemia. Study details: Average DNA yield from sorted CD4+ and CD8+ cells was 3.2 ug.

In the case of this clonotype: Its matching antigen is unknown.

Profiling of TCR beta VDJ combinations and CDR3 sequences used genomic DNA as template. MiXCR was run by TCRdb on the reads, yielding one entry per CDR3 protein. Here the sample spans over 150,000 distinct CDR3 sequences, nearly 65% being singletons. Sequenced patients had shown CD8+CD57+ cell expansion by flow cytometry. Every patient had severe acquired aplastic anemia. No therapy was given to patients before blood sampling. Study conclusions and caveats: Patients and controls shared about 30 CD8+ CDR3 sequences.

The germline CDR1 and CDR2 sequences are KGHDR and SFDVKD. The CDR3 is 15 residues long. Trimming left V 2 bases short and J 0 bases short, with 8 bases between. The sample was sorted CD4+, CD8+, or CD8+CD57+ T cells (not recorded which) from PBMCs. V is TRBV24-1 and J is TRBJ2-3; D not certain. This TCR was recovered from a human donor with aplastic anemia. CDR3 residues: CATSDSKASTDTQYF. Here the CDR3 DNA reads TGTGCCACCAGTGATTCCAAAGCTAGCACAGATACGCAGTATTTT.